A selection of T cell receptor beta chains follows, all from one sample in a study of blood T cell repertoires in COVID-19. Using immunoSEQ multiplex PCR, the repertoire was profiled, and TCRdb retains in-frame clones only, with some absent. The sample has 90,000 or so clones, about 91% seen once. The sequenced material came from peripheral blood. The receptors were gathered from a human donor with active COVID-19. The donor label of this sample is uncertain. Each CDR3 is given with its conserved first and last residue. A D gene is named only where the DNA matches it firmly. Rows give clone size only sometimes, using once, few, many, or a class for an expanded clone.

CDR3 protein: CASSIPLTPGASYEQYF; CDR3 DNA: TGTGCCAGCAGTATTCCCCTCACCCCAGGGGCCAGCTACGAGCAGTACTTC; D gene: .; clone size: .; V gene: TRBV28; J gene: TRBJ2-7
CDR3 protein: CASSLIGGNTYNEQFF; CDR3 DNA: TGTGCCAGCAGCTTAATCGGGGGTAATACCTACAATGAGCAGTTCTTC; D gene: .; clone size: .; V gene: TRBV7-3; J gene: TRBJ2-1
CDR3 protein: CASSELRNRPITF; CDR3 DNA: TGTGCCAGCAGTGAACTGAGGAACCGTCCGATCACCTTC; D gene: .; clone size: .; V gene: TRBV25-1; J gene: TRBJ1-2
CDR3 protein: CAPARAGVGQETQYF; CDR3 DNA: TGTGCCCCTGCCCGGGCCGGGGTGGGTCAAGAGACCCAGTACTTC; D gene: .; clone size: once; V gene: TRBV7-2; J gene: TRBJ2-5
CDR3 protein: CASSSWGRQGSNEKLFF; CDR3 DNA: TGTGCCAGCAGCTCCTGGGGGAGACAGGGTTCTAATGAAAAACTGTTTTTT; D gene: TRBD1; clone size: .; V gene: TRBV28; J gene: TRBJ1-4
CDR3 protein: CASSSSRQGARGTEAFF; CDR3 DNA: TGTGCCAGCAGCTCGTCACGACAGGGGGCGCGGGGCACTGAAGCTTTCTTT; D gene: TRBD1; clone size: .; V gene: TRBV7-6; J gene: TRBJ1-1
CDR3 protein: CASSLGDKKGHQGYGYTF; CDR3 DNA: TGTGCCAGCAGTTTGGGCGACAAGAAGGGACATCAGGGCTATGGCTACACCTTC; D gene: .; clone size: .; V gene: TRBV6-2/TRBV6-3; J gene: TRBJ1-2
CDR3 protein: CASSLILAGGDEQFF; CDR3 DNA: TGCGCCAGCAGCTTGATACTAGCGGGGGGCGATGAGCAGTTCTTC; D gene: TRBD2; clone size: .; V gene: TRBV5-1; J gene: TRBJ2-1
CDR3 protein: CASSLGTGYEKLFF; CDR3 DNA: TGTGCCAGCAGCTTAGGGACAGGGTATGAAAAACTGTTTTTT; D gene: TRBD1; clone size: .; V gene: TRBV11-2; J gene: TRBJ1-4
CDR3 protein: CASSAGLAGLAKNIQYF; CDR3 DNA: TGCGCCAGCAGCGCGGGACTAGCGGGACTAGCCAAAAACATTCAGTACTTC; D gene: TRBD2; clone size: .; V gene: TRBV5-1; J gene: TRBJ2-4
CDR3 protein: CASTPPNRDTNYGYTF; CDR3 DNA: TGTGCCAGCACCCCCCCCAATCGGGACACAAACTATGGCTACACCTTC; D gene: .; clone size: .; V gene: TRBV7-9; J gene: TRBJ1-2
CDR3 protein: CASSESGYNEKLFF; CDR3 DNA: TGTGCCAGCAGCGAGTCCGGGTACAATGAAAAACTGTTTTTT; D gene: .; clone size: .; V gene: TRBV9; J gene: TRBJ1-4
CDR3 protein: CASSELNNEQFF; CDR3 DNA: TGCGCCAGCAGTGAGTTAAACAATGAGCAGTTCTTC; D gene: .; clone size: .; V gene: TRBV10-1; J gene: TRBJ2-1
CDR3 protein: CASSVVGGANTGELFF; CDR3 DNA: TGTGCCAGCAGTGTCGTAGGGGGGGCGAACACCGGGGAGCTGTTTTTT; D gene: .; clone size: .; V gene: TRBV2; J gene: TRBJ2-2
CDR3 protein: CASSFGVTDTQYF; CDR3 DNA: TGTGCCAGCAGTTTCGGGGTCACAGATACGCAGTATTTT; D gene: .; clone size: .; V gene: TRBV12-3/TRBV12-4; J gene: TRBJ2-3
CDR3 protein: CASSRTGALGTEAFF; CDR3 DNA: TGTGCCAGCAGCCGGACAGGGGCCCTGGGCACTGAAGCTTTCTTT; D gene: TRBD1; clone size: .; V gene: TRBV7-3; J gene: TRBJ1-1
CDR3 protein: CATSAGLYNEQFF; CDR3 DNA: TGTGCCACCAGCGCCGGTCTCTACAATGAGCAGTTCTTC; D gene: .; clone size: .; V gene: TRBV15; J gene: TRBJ2-1